Listed here are 27 T cell receptor beta chains from one sample, sequenced in a study of blood T cell repertoires in COVID-19. Only in-frame clones appear in the TCRdb table, and some are missing; sequencing was by immunoSEQ multiplex PCR. The table lists approximately 450,000 clones, around 91% of them singletons. Source material: PBMCs or T cells enriched from blood (not recorded which). The receptors derive from a man under 40 who had recovered from COVID-19.

J is TRBJ1-2 and V is TRBV4-1; unclear D gene. Trimming cost V 0 bases and J 4 bases, with 12 bases left between them. CDR3 length: 15 residues. Germline-derived CDR1 and CDR2 are MGHRA and YSYEKL. As DNA, the CDR3 is TGCGCCAGCAGCCAAGATCGCGGGTCCAGCTATGGCTACACCTTC. Its protein is CASSQDRGSSYGYTF.

The chain links TRBV11-3 to TRBJ2-1; a weak D match, TRBD2 (6 bases). The CDR3 is made up of 12 amino acids. Germline CDR1 SGHNT, CDR2 YENEEA. Trimming cost V 3 bases and J 8 bases, with 8 bases left between them. As DNA, the CDR3 is TGTGCCAGCAGCTTCGGAGGGGATGAGCAGTTCTTC. Its protein product is CASSFGGDEQFF. Complete variable domain (other parts from reference TRBV11-3 and TRBJ2-1): EAGVVQSPRYKIIEKKQPVAFWCNPISGHNTLYWYLQNLGQGPELLIRYENEEAVDDSQLPKDRFSAERLKGVDSTLKIQPAELGDSAVYLCASSFGGDEQFFGPGTRLTVL.

The rearrangement links TRBV25-1 to TRBJ2-7, with D possibly TRBD2 on 5 matching bases. The ends were cut back, 4 bases at V and 2 bases at J, with 12 bases in the middle. This CDR3 region has 14 residues. Looked up from germline, CDR1 is MGHDK and CDR2 is SYGVNS. CDR3 residues: CASSVGPGAYEQYF. The CDR3 nucleotides are TGTGCCAGCAGTGTAGGGCCCGGGGCCTACGAGCAGTACTTC.

V is TRBV6-5 and J is TRBJ1-2; D is ambiguous. V lost 0 bases, J lost 4 bases, and 12 bases lay in between. The CDR3 loop spans 15 amino acids. The germline V gene encodes CDR1 MNHEY and CDR2 SVGAGI. In DNA, the CDR3 is TGTGCCAGCAGTTACTCGACCGGGGTAGCCTATGGCTACACCTTC. Amino acids: CASSYSTGVAYGYTF.

The V and J genes are TRBV3-1 (or the pseudogene TRBV3-2) and TRBJ1-3; no reliable D call. The CDR3 totals 13 residues. The germline V gene encodes CDR1 LGHDT and CDR2 YNNKEL (reference sequence). V was cut by 1 base and J by 4 bases, with 5 bases left in between. The CDR3 DNA follows: TGTGCCAGCAGCCAAGTTATGGGAAACACCATATATTTT. Translating gives CASSQVMGNTIYF.

This chain connects TRBV7-8 to TRBJ2-1; TRBD2 agrees at 8 bases. The CDR3 contains 18 residues. Trimming removed 1 base from V and 4 bases from J; junction bases left unmatched: 12. CDR1 and CDR2 (germline): SGHVS, FQNEAQ. The CDR3 nucleotides are TGTGCCAGCAGCTTAGGCGGGCCTAGCGGGCCCAGATACAATGAGCAGTTCTTC. Translation gives CASSLGGPSGPRYNEQFF.

The chain recombines TRBV7-9 with TRBJ2-7; maybe TRBD2 (6 bases). Germline CDR1 SEHNR, CDR2 FQNEAQ (reference sequence). Trimming cost V 6 bases and J 7 bases, with 16 bases left between them. CDR3 length: 13 residues. CDR3 sequence reads: CASSKPASGEQYF. The CDR3, as DNA: TGTGCCAGCAGTAAACCGGCAAGCGGGGAGCAGTACTTC.

The chain uses TRBV4-1 and TRBJ2-5; the D is unclear. V lost 6 bases, J lost 4 bases, and 3 bases lay in between. The CDR3 covers 10 residues. Germline CDR1 MGHRA, CDR2 YSYEKL. The CDR3 reads CASRLETQYF. The CDR3 DNA reads as TGCGCCAGCAGACTAGAGACCCAGTACTTC.

J is TRBJ2-5 and V is TRBV10-3; 7 nucleotides align to TRBD1. Unmatched junction bases numbered 2, after V lost 3 bases and J lost 1 base. This CDR3 contains 14 residues. Looked up from germline, CDR1 is ENHRY and CDR2 is SYGVKD. CDR3 in amino acids: CAISDDRVQETQYF. The CDR3 nucleotides read TGTGCCATCAGTGACGACAGGGTCCAAGAGACCCAGTACTTC.

Only one count was recorded for this clone. The chain is built from TRBV7-2 and TRBJ2-1; TRBD2 matches 7 bases. Germline CDR1 is SGHTA and CDR2 is FQGNSA. This CDR3 is built from 13 residues. Germline trimming cut 6 bases from V and 6 bases from J; bases unmatched to any gene: 5. The CDR3 here is CASRGGGSNEQFF. The DNA of the CDR3 is TGTGCCAGCAGGGGAGGCGGGAGCAATGAGCAGTTCTTC.

This clone occurred a few times. The chain couples TRBV5-4 to TRBJ2-7, with TRBD2 as a possible D gene (5 bases). V lost 4 bases and J 2 bases, leaving 19 bases between the germline ends. Germline V gene lookup returns CDR1 SGHNT and CDR2 YYREEE (reference sequence). The CDR3 is made up of 16 amino acids. In nucleotides, the CDR3 is TGTGCCAGCAGCAGACCGACCCTCACTAGGGCCTACGAGCAGTACTTC. Amino acid sequence: CASSRPTLTRAYEQYF.

The chain is built from TRBV12-5 and TRBJ2-7; D possibly corresponds to TRBD2 (6 bases). Germline CDR1 LGHNT, CDR2 FRNRAP. CDR3 length: 14 residues. V lost 7 bases and J lost 4, with 17 bases in between. The CDR3 protein is CASAGRGLWYEQYF. The CDR3 DNA reads TGTGCTAGTGCCGGACGGGGGTTGTGGTACGAGCAGTACTTC.

The chain is built from TRBV12-2 and TRBJ2-3; the table assigns TRBD2, which was not confirmed against the DNA. TRBV12-2 is reported as a pseudogene. The CDR3 runs to 18 residues. CDR3 sequence: CASRLATSGVPCTDTQYF. The CDR3 DNA sequence: TGTGCAAGTCGCTTAGCGACTAGCGGGGTCCCGTGCACAGATACGCAGTATTTT.

This clone was counted a single time. The chain links TRBV6-5 to TRBJ2-7, with 10 bases fitting TRBD2. This CDR3 has 15 residues. Germline-derived CDR1 and CDR2 are MNHEY and SVGAGI. V was pared by 11 bases and J by 2 bases, with 12 bases of the junction left unmatched. This CDR3 reads CASRTSGSDPYEQYF. The CDR3 bases are TGTGCCTCCAGGACTAGCGGTTCTGACCCCTACGAGCAGTACTTC.

This rearrangement joins TRBV10-1 to TRBJ2-7, with 8 nucleotides matching TRBD2. Unmatched junction bases numbered 3, after V lost 5 bases and J lost 3 bases. The CDR3 length is 13 residues. Germline V gene sequence: CDR1 WNHNN, CDR2 SYGVQD (reference sequence). The CDR3 nucleotides are TGCGCCAGCAGTCCGGGACTAGACTACGAGCAGTACTTC. As protein: CASSPGLDYEQYF.

This sequence joins TRBV27 and TRBJ1-3; no clear D gene. Germline V gene data show CDR1 as MNHEY and CDR2 as SMNVEV (reference sequence). V was cut by 0 bases and J by 4 bases, with 10 bases left in between. This CDR3 has 15 amino acids. The CDR3 is CASSLSWQTGNTIYF. In DNA form, the CDR3 reads TGTGCCAGCAGTTTATCGTGGCAGACAGGAAACACCATATATTTT.

The J gene is TRBJ1-6, the V gene TRBV18, with a weak D call TRBD1 (6 bases). CDR1 and CDR2 (germline): KGHSH, LQKENI. With 1 base removed from V and 7 bases from J, the gap between germline ends came to 14 bases. The CDR3 totals 16 residues. The CDR3 region has the DNA TGTGCCAGCTCACCACAACAGGGTACCTCAAATTCACCCCTCCACTTT. Translation: CASSPQQGTSNSPLHF.

CDR3 amino acids: CATSGLAGGLGELFF. CDR3 bases: TGTGCCACCTCCGGGCTAGCGGGAGGGTTGGGGGAGCTGTTTTTT. V usage is TRBV19 and J usage is TRBJ2-2; 12 bases match TRBD2. Germline CDR1 is LNHDA and CDR2 is SQIVND (reference sequence). The ends lost 10 bases at V and 8 bases at J; junction bases unmatched: 11. The CDR3 has 15 amino acids.

The rearrangement uses TRBV13 and TRBJ1-5; no definite D call. V shed 4 bases and J shed 3 bases, with 10 bases lying between them. The germline V gene encodes CDR1 PRHDT and CDR2 FYEKMQ (reference sequence). The CDR3 spans 14 residues. The CDR3 sequence: CASSSGSINQPQHF. CDR3 sequence (DNA): TGTGCCAGCAGCTCAGGATCTATCAATCAGCCCCAGCATTTT. Together with reference TRBV13 and TRBJ1-5, the CDR3 gives the full variable domain: AAGVIQSPRHLIKEKRETATLKCYPIPRHDTVYWYQQGPGQDPQFLISFYEKMQSDKGSIPDRFSAQQFSDYHSELNMSSLELGDSALYFCASSSGSINQPQHFGDGTRLSIL.

The genes are TRBV5-1 and TRBJ1-4, with D possibly TRBD1 on 6 matching bases. The CDR3 consists of 15 residues. Germline CDR1 is SGHRS and CDR2 is YFSETQ. The germline V and J ends were trimmed by 3 bases and 3 bases, with 12 bases remaining between them. CDR3: CASSSAGTSNEKLFF. The CDR3 DNA follows: TGCGCCAGCAGCTCCGCCGGGACATCTAATGAAAAACTGTTTTTT. The full variable domain, with the rest looked up from reference TRBV5-1 and TRBJ1-4, is KAGVTQTPRYLIKTRGQQVTLSCSPISGHRSVSWYQQTPGQGLQFLFEYFSETQRNKGNFPGRFSGRQFSNSRSEMNVSTLELGDSALYLCASSSAGTSNEKLFFGSGTQLSVL.

The table lists this clone with a count of one. The V and J genes are TRBV18 and TRBJ1-5, with a tentative D call TRBD1 (6 bases). This CDR3 is built from 14 residues. Germline CDR1 and CDR2: KGHSH and LQKENI. The V and J ends lost 1 base and 3 bases respectively, with 7 bases between them. This chain's CDR3 is CASSPRDNNQPQHF. The CDR3 region has the DNA TGTGCCAGCTCACCACGGGACAACAATCAGCCCCAGCATTTT.

V gene TRBV7-6 combines with J gene TRBJ2-1, with 10 bases matching TRBD1. The CDR3 sequence is 15 residues long. The V and J ends lost 4 bases and 7 bases, in that order; junction bases with no gene match: 7. Germline values: CDR1 SGHVS, CDR2 FNYEAQ. Here the CDR3 reads CASSSGQGFWNEQFF. CDR3 DNA: TGTGCCAGCAGCTCGGGACAGGGGTTTTGGAATGAGCAGTTCTTC.

This chain joins TRBV27 and TRBJ1-6, with D unresolved. CDR1 is MNHEY and CDR2 is SMNVEV in the germline V gene (reference sequence). The CDR3 sequence is 17 residues long. V was pared by 0 bases and J by 0 bases, with 9 bases between. CDR3 residues: CASSLSWRGSYNSPLHF. For the CDR3, the DNA is TGTGCCAGCAGTTTATCGTGGCGGGGCTCCTATAATTCACCCCTCCACTTT.

The chain links TRBV5-1 to TRBJ2-3, with a tentative D call TRBD1 (5 bases). V lost 4 bases and J 6 bases, leaving 15 bases between the germline ends. The CDR3 is made up of 14 amino acids. CDR1 is SGHRS, CDR2 YFSETQ, per germline. The CDR3 sequence is CASSSWNKGDTQYF. DNA of the CDR3: TGCGCCAGCAGCAGCTGGAATAAGGGGGATACGCAGTATTTT. Using reference TRBV5-1 and TRBJ2-3 for the parts outside the CDR3, the full variable domain is KAGVTQTPRYLIKTRGQQVTLSCSPISGHRSVSWYQQTPGQGLQFLFEYFSETQRNKGNFPGRFSGRQFSNSRSEMNVSTLELGDSALYLCASSSWNKGDTQYFGPGTRLTVL.

This chain connects TRBV28 to TRBJ2-7; D uncertain. The CDR3 spans 13 residues. Germline CDR1 is MDHEN and CDR2 is SYDVKM. Trimming removed 2 bases at V and 3 bases at J, with 8 bases between. CDR3 loop: CASSLPTLYEQYF. Written as DNA, the CDR3 is TGTGCCAGCAGTTTACCCACTCTCTACGAGCAGTACTTC.

The chain employs TRBV12-5 and TRBJ2-1; 8 bases match TRBD1. The CDR3 is 18 residues long. Germline CDR1 reads LGHNT; CDR2 reads FRNRAP. Trimming took 2 bases from V and 4 from J; bases not matched to a gene: 13. The CDR3 reads CASGLPPFGTGAYNEQFF. In DNA, the CDR3 is TGTGCTAGTGGTTTGCCCCCCTTCGGGACAGGAGCTTACAATGAGCAGTTCTTC.

This chain links TRBV18 with TRBJ1-1, with a tentative D call TRBD1 (5 bases). Germline V gene lookup returns CDR1 KGHSH and CDR2 LQKENI. V was trimmed by 4 bases and J by 1 base, leaving 10 bases between them. This CDR3 comprises 14 residues. The chain's CDR3 is CASSLGHSNTEAFF. CDR3 coding DNA: TGTGCCAGCTCACTCGGACACTCGAACACTGAAGCTTTCTTT.